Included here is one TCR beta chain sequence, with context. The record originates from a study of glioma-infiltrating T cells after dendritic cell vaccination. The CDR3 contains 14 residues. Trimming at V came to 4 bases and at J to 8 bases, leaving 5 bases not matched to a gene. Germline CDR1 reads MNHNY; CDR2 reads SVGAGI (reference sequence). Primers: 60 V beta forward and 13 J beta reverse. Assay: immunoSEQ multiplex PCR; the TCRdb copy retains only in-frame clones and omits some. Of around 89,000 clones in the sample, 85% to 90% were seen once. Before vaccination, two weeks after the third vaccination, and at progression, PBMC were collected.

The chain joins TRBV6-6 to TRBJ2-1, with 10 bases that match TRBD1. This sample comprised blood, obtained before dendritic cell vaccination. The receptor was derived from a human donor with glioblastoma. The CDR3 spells CASSSKDRGHEQFF. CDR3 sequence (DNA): TGTGCCAGCAGTTCCAAAGACAGGGGGCATGAGCAGTTCTTC.